The clone carrying this TCR beta chain has just a few counts. This sample is part of a study of blood T cell repertoires in COVID-19. Study-level background: PBMCs, B-cell-depleted T cells, or T cells were the source of the cDNA or gDNA that made up the material.

The CDR3 extends over 16 amino acids. Germline assignment: CDR1 MDHEN and CDR2 SYDVKM. Between the trimmed V and J ends, which lost 6 bases and 0 bases, there was a span of 12 bases. TCRdb's copy holds only in-frame clones and misses some; the assay was immunoSEQ multiplex PCR. Of some 45,000 clones in the sample, around 80% are singletons; the top ten hold 7.5% to 9.5%. The V gene is TRBV28, the J gene TRBJ1-6, with no clear D. This clonotype was obtained from a man older than 75 in a cohort sampled during active COVID-19. The sequenced sample consisted of peripheral blood. The CDR3 DNA is TGTGCCAGCAGGCCAAGCGGGAGCTCCTATAATTCACCCCTCCACTTT. Amino acids: CASRPSGSSYNSPLHF.